This TCR beta chain was found in a study of T cell responses to AZD1222 COVID-19 vaccine. About this clone: Its antigen remains unidentified.

V lost 5 bases and J lost 6; bases outside the gene matches: 9. From germline, CDR1 is SGHNT and CDR2 YENEEA. There are 15 residues in the CDR3. General observations from the study: In a largely white British group with more females than males, clonal diversity was possibly underestimated.

Sequencing was performed with immunoSEQ multiplex PCR; in TCRdb, only in-frame clones are kept and a portion is missing. The table records approximately 110,000 clones, approximately 87% of them present only once. V usage is TRBV11-3 and J usage is TRBJ2-1; 8 nucleotides match TRBD2. This receptor was obtained from an adult in good health. The sample in question was peripheral blood, obtained on day 0 of AZD1222 vaccination. The CDR3 protein is CASSTREGAGNEQFF. The DNA of the CDR3 is TGTGCCAGCAGCACCCGGGAGGGAGCAGGCAATGAGCAGTTCTTC.